Shown below are 30 T cell receptor beta chains from a single sample sequenced in a study of blood T cell repertoires in COVID-19. Produced via immunoSEQ multiplex PCR; TCRdb's table is partial and in-frame only. This sample has 200,000 to 300,000 clones; about four fifths occur once, and the top ten carry 6% to 8%. Sequencing was performed on peripheral blood. These receptors were collected from a woman over 75 with COVID-19, enrolled during active disease.

The chain combines TRBV19 with TRBJ2-1; 9 bases map to TRBD2. CDR1 and CDR2 from the germline V gene are LNHDA and SQIVND (reference sequence). V was clipped by 8 bases and J by 5 bases; unmatched bases: 7. The CDR3 length is 14 residues. CDR3 sequence reads: CASRRSGSNNEQFF. CDR3 coding DNA: TGTGCCAGTCGTCGTAGCGGGAGTAACAATGAGCAGTTCTTC.

The chain recombines TRBV3-1 (or the pseudogene TRBV3-2) with TRBJ1-1, with a possible D match to TRBD1 (6 bases). This CDR3 region has 15 residues. With 4 bases removed from V and 1 base from J, the gap between germline ends came to 13 bases. The germline V gene encodes CDR1 LGHDT and CDR2 YNNKEL (reference sequence). The CDR3 is CASSPLDRTNTEAFF. CDR3 DNA: TGTGCCAGCAGCCCCCTCGACAGGACGAACACTGAAGCTTTCTTT.

This clone showed up just a few times. The rearrangement links TRBV20-1 to TRBJ1-5; TRBD1 agrees at 7 bases. J gave up 3 bases and V 3 bases, and 11 bases lay outside the gene matches. The CDR3 sequence is 16 residues long. CDR1 and CDR2 from the germline V gene are DFQATT and SNEGSKA (reference sequence). Written as DNA, the CDR3 is TGCAGTGCTAGTCACCCGACAGGGCTTAACAATCAGCCCCAGCATTTT. It translates to CSASHPTGLNNQPQHF.

The J gene is TRBJ2-7, the V gene TRBV29-1; D gene uncertain. V was trimmed by 4 bases and J by 6 bases, leaving 7 bases between them. Germline CDR1 reads SQVTM; CDR2 reads ANQGSEA. This CDR3 is built from 10 residues. Here the CDR3 DNA reads TGCAGCGTTGCCGACATCGAGCAGTACTTC. This gives the protein CSVADIEQYF.

V is TRBV18 and J is TRBJ2-6; possibly TRBD1 for D (5 bases). CDR1 and CDR2 from the germline V gene are KGHSH and LQKENI. The CDR3 length is 18 residues. Trimming took 4 bases from V and 1 from J, leaving 17 bases between them. The CDR3 DNA reads as TGTGCCAGCTCACGAGCACAGGCTACTCAATCTGGGGCCAACGTCCTGACTTTC. It translates to CASSRAQATQSGANVLTF.

This chain joins TRBV9 and TRBJ1-6; TRBD1 aligns across 12 bases. This CDR3 has 16 amino acids. The J segment lost 10 bases and the V segment lost 3 bases, leaving 8 bases of the junction unmatched. The germline V gene has CDR1 SGDLS and CDR2 YYNGEE. CDR3: CASSATGTGGRSPLHF. CDR3 sequence (DNA): TGTGCCAGCAGCGCCACCGGGACAGGGGGCAGGTCACCCCTCCACTTT.

V gene TRBV7-2 combines with J gene TRBJ1-5; TRBD1 is a possible D gene (6 bases). This CDR3 contains 15 residues. Trimming took off 4 bases at V and 3 bases at J, with 13 bases between the two ends. Germline V gene sequence: CDR1 SGHTA, CDR2 FQGNSA. CDR3 in amino acids: CASSSQGTLNQPQHF. The CDR3 nucleotides are TGTGCCAGCAGCTCACAGGGTACCCTCAATCAGCCCCAGCATTTT.

This chain joins TRBV5-1 and TRBJ2-1; D possibly corresponds to TRBD2 (5 bases). V was trimmed by 4 bases and J by 8 bases, leaving 19 bases between them. The CDR3 is 15 amino acids. The germline V gene encodes CDR1 SGHRS and CDR2 YFSETQ. The CDR3 protein is CASSQEDTGLYEQFF. CDR3 nucleotides: TGCGCCAGCAGCCAGGAGGATACCGGGTTATATGAGCAGTTCTTC.

In regard to this clone: The identical CDR3 is also encoded by other nucleotide sequences in the sample. This chain links TRBV19 with TRBJ2-5, with 7 bases fitting TRBD1. Per the germline V gene, CDR1 is LNHDA and CDR2 is SQIVND (reference sequence). The V and J ends lost 5 bases and 2 bases, in that order; junction bases with no gene match: 5. The CDR3 is made up of 14 amino acids. The CDR3 loop reads CASSPPGQQETQYF. CDR3 DNA sequence: TGTGCCAGTAGTCCGCCGGGACAGCAAGAGACCCAGTACTTC.

The chain joins TRBV30 to TRBJ2-7, with 8 bases fitting TRBD2. The CDR3 runs to 14 residues. The junction had 8 bases not matched to a gene; V was cut back by 3 bases and J by 4 bases. In germline, CDR1 is GTSNPN, CDR2 SVGIG (reference sequence). The CDR3 reads CAWRWGGGYYEQYF. The DNA for the CDR3 is TGTGCCTGGAGGTGGGGCGGGGGGTATTACGAGCAGTACTTC.

The chain joins TRBV5-8 to TRBJ2-5; TRBD1 agrees at 7 bases. This CDR3 is 15 amino acids long. Trimming removed 4 bases from V and 1 base from J; junction bases left unmatched: 7. The germline gives CDR1 SGHTS, CDR2 YDEGEE. The CDR3 DNA is TGTGCCAGCAGCGCGTGGACAGGCCTCCAAGAGACCCAGTACTTC. This gives the protein CASSAWTGLQETQYF.

The J gene is TRBJ2-2, the V gene TRBV19, with D possibly matching TRBD2 (5 bases). The CDR3 spans 15 residues. Germline assignment: CDR1 LNHDA and CDR2 SQIVND (reference sequence). Trimming removed 5 bases at V and 2 bases at J, with 12 bases between. The CDR3 is CASSPAGPNTGELFF. The CDR3 DNA is TGTGCCAGTAGTCCGGCGGGCCCCAACACCGGGGAGCTGTTTTTT.

The chain links TRBV7-9 to TRBJ2-7; 8 nucleotides agree with TRBD2. Germline V gene sequence: CDR1 SEHNR, CDR2 FQNEAQ (reference sequence). This CDR3 is 14 amino acids long. V shed 3 bases, J shed 2 bases, and the junction held 3 bases outside the gene matches. CDR3 in amino acids: CASSFGGAAYEQYF. The CDR3 DNA sequence: TGTGCCAGCAGCTTCGGGGGGGCAGCCTACGAGCAGTACTTC.

The chain joins TRBV6-5 to TRBJ2-1; 11 nucleotides match TRBD2. The germline V gene encodes CDR1 MNHEY and CDR2 SVGAGI. The CDR3 has 15 residues. J lost 8 bases, V lost 6 bases, and 9 bases had no gene match. CDR3 sequence: CASSGRLAGTYEQFF. The CDR3 region has the DNA TGTGCCAGCAGCGGAAGACTAGCGGGAACCTATGAGCAGTTCTTC.

V is TRBV6-5 and J is TRBJ2-6; D is possibly TRBD1 (5 bases). Trimming removed 6 bases from V and 2 bases from J, with 11 bases in between. The CDR3 covers 15 residues. Germline V CDR1 and CDR2: MNHEY, SVGAGI. CDR3 loop: CASRDKSTGANVLTF. Here the CDR3 DNA reads TGTGCCAGCAGGGACAAGTCGACTGGGGCCAACGTCCTGACTTTC.

The CDR3 is CASSLSGGESSFNQPQHF. The CDR3 DNA follows: TGCGCCAGCAGCCTGAGTGGGGGCGAATCATCCTTTAATCAGCCCCAGCATTTT. The chain links TRBV10-2 to TRBJ1-5; D possibly corresponds to TRBD1 (6 bases). This CDR3 spans 18 amino acids. CDR1 is WSHSY and CDR2 is SAAADI in the germline V gene. V dropped 6 bases and J dropped 4 bases, with 25 bases sitting between them.

The rearrangement uses TRBV3-1 (or the pseudogene TRBV3-2) and TRBJ1-4, with D possibly TRBD1 on 6 matching bases. V shed 4 bases and J shed 1 base, with 10 bases lying between them. CDR3 length: 15 residues. The germline V gene has CDR1 LGHDT and CDR2 YNNKEL (reference sequence). CDR3: CASSPRTETNEKLFF. The CDR3 nucleotides read TGTGCCAGCAGCCCACGGACAGAAACTAATGAAAAACTGTTTTTT.

The V call is TRBV7-2, the J call TRBJ2-3; possibly TRBD2 for D (5 bases). V lost 3 bases and J lost 1, with 8 bases in between. The CDR3 totals 14 residues. Germline CDR1 is SGHTA and CDR2 is FQGNSA. As DNA, the CDR3 is TGTGCCAGCAGCTTTACTAGTGGCACAGATACGCAGTATTTT. Protein product: CASSFTSGTDTQYF. Looking up the rest from reference TRBV7-2 and TRBJ2-3 gives the full variable domain: GAGVSQSPSNKVTEKGKDVELRCDPISGHTALYWYRQSLGQGLEFLIYFQGNSAPDKSGLPSDRFSAERTGGSVSTLTIQRTQQEDSAVYLCASSFTSGTDTQYFGPGTRLTVL.

This clone was recorded only once. The chain combines TRBV28 with TRBJ1-2; D gene uncertain. Germline V gene lookup returns CDR1 MDHEN and CDR2 SYDVKM. The CDR3 consists of 12 residues. The V end was cut by 3 bases, the J end by 3 bases, with 5 bases between. For the CDR3, the DNA is TGTGCCAGCAGTTTGCAGGACTATGGCTACACCTTC. The encoded protein is CASSLQDYGYTF.

This chain links TRBV24-1 with TRBJ1-5; the D is unclear. Germline values: CDR1 KGHDR, CDR2 SFDVKD. The V end was cut by 4 bases, the J end by 5 bases, with 11 bases between. The CDR3 is 14 residues long. The CDR3 here is CATSDPSRDQPQHF. As DNA, the CDR3 is TGTGCCACCAGTGACCCAAGTCGGGATCAGCCCCAGCATTTT.

This chain connects TRBV23-1 to TRBJ2-5; unclear D gene. TRBV23-1 is identified as an open reading frame with a role that is uncertain. The CDR3 is 14 amino acids. The ends were cut back, 6 bases at V and 2 bases at J, with 13 bases in the middle. CDR3 loop: CASRPKAQQETQYF. Here the CDR3 DNA reads TGCGCCAGCAGGCCAAAAGCGCAACAAGAGACCCAGTACTTC.

The chain links TRBV3-1 (or the pseudogene TRBV3-2) to TRBJ2-2; D may be TRBD2 (6 bases). This CDR3 spans 15 amino acids. The V gene lost 4 bases and the J gene lost 4 bases, with 13 bases spanning the gap. CDR1 LGHDT and CDR2 YNNKEL come from the germline V gene (reference sequence). CDR3 amino acids: CASSLGPGGTGELFF. DNA of the CDR3: TGTGCCAGCAGCCTGGGCCCCGGGGGCACCGGGGAGCTGTTTTTT.

The V call is TRBV6-5, the J call TRBJ2-3; D not certain. The V and J ends lost 6 bases and 6 bases respectively, with 7 bases between them. The CDR3 runs to 11 residues. Germline assignment: CDR1 MNHEY and CDR2 SVGAGI. CDR3 loop: CASRNFDTQYF. DNA for the CDR3: TGTGCCAGCAGGAACTTCGATACGCAGTATTTT.

About this clone itself: The same CDR3 also results from other DNA sequences found in this sample. The CDR3 region is CASSYGVLAVQETQYF. CDR3 in DNA: TGTGCCAGCAGTTACGGGGTACTAGCTGTCCAAGAGACCCAGTACTTC. The chain has TRBV6-2 or TRBV6-3 and TRBJ2-5; tentative D call: TRBD2 (6 bases). The CDR3 loop spans 16 amino acids. The V and J ends lost 2 bases and 1 base respectively, with 14 bases between them. Per germline, CDR1 MNHEY and CDR2 SVGEGT.

On this clone: A junction end diverges from the germline sequence, so it may reflect a read error. The chain carries TRBV7-7 and TRBJ2-3; 8 bases fit TRBD1. This CDR3 contains 14 residues. Germline CDR1 SSHAT, CDR2 FNYEAQ (reference sequence). The CDR3 nucleotides read TGTGCTAGCAGCTCGGGACAGGGCACAGATACGCAGTATTTT. It is translated as CASSSGQGTDTQYF.

The gene calls are TRBV28 and TRBJ1-5, with 9 bases matching TRBD1. The V gene's germline CDR1 is MDHEN and CDR2 SYDVKM. The CDR3 sequence is 17 residues long. Trimming cost V 2 bases and J 9 bases; bases outside gene matches: 14. The CDR3 region is CASSLVTPGQGYPPQHF. In DNA, the CDR3 is TGTGCCAGCAGTTTAGTTACTCCGGGACAGGGTTATCCGCCCCAGCATTTT. Filled out from reference TRBV28 and TRBJ1-5, the complete variable domain reads DVKVTQSSRYLVKRTGEKVFLECVQDMDHENMFWYRQDPGLGLRLIYFSYDVKMKEKGDIPEGYSVSREKKERFSLILESASTNQTSMYLCASSLVTPGQGYPPQHFGDGTRLSIL.

The chain recombines TRBV7-6 with TRBJ1-1; tentative D call: TRBD1 (6 bases). The CDR3 extends over 14 amino acids. CDR1 and CDR2 (germline): SGHVS, FNYEAQ. The ends were cut back, 5 bases at V and 0 bases at J, with 10 bases in the middle. CDR3 residues: CASSPGTLNTEAFF. The CDR3 coding sequence is TGTGCCAGCAGCCCCGGGACACTGAACACTGAAGCTTTCTTT.

The gene calls are TRBV6-2 or TRBV6-3 and TRBJ2-1; 12 bases map to TRBD2. Losses at the gene ends were 2 bases for V and 10 bases for J; bases not matched to a gene: 6. Germline V lookup: CDR1 MNHEY, CDR2 SVGEGT. This CDR3 has 15 residues. The CDR3 here is CASSYRLAGGKEQFF. The CDR3 DNA reads TGTGCCAGCAGTTACAGGCTAGCGGGAGGGAAAGAGCAGTTCTTC.

The rearrangement links TRBV9 to TRBJ2-5; TRBD1 agrees at 8 bases. The junction had 5 bases not matched to a gene; V was cut back by 4 bases and J by 3 bases. Germline V CDR1 and CDR2: SGDLS, YYNGEE. The CDR3 is 14 residues long. The CDR3 region has the DNA TGTGCCAGCAGCCTAATGACAGGGGAAGAGACCCAGTACTTC. It is translated as CASSLMTGEETQYF.

This clone was detected only once. The chain links TRBV2 to TRBJ1-1; tentative D call: TRBD1 (6 bases). The V end was cut by 7 bases, the J end by 1 base, with 16 bases between. CDR1 and CDR2 (germline): SNHLY, FYNNEI. The CDR3 spans 15 residues. DNA of the CDR3: TGTGCCAGCACTACCCCCCGGACAGCGAACACTGAAGCTTTCTTT. As protein: CASTTPRTANTEAFF. Together with reference TRBV2 and TRBJ1-1, the CDR3 gives the full variable domain: EPEVTQTPSHQVTQMGQEVILRCVPISNHLYFYWYRQILGQKVEFLVSFYNNEISEKSEIFDDQFSVERPDGSNFTLKIRSTKLEDSAMYFCASTTPRTANTEAFFGQGTRLTVV.